This passage covers 30 T cell receptor beta chains from one sample sequenced in a study of CD8 T cells in ankylosing spondylitis. Regarding the study as a whole: Blood from ankylosing spondylitis patients appeared to carry a characteristic roughly 8-variant TCR beta motif.

TCRdb processed the 5' RACE reads anew with MiXCR; each CDR3 protein has one entry. In the table there are about 500,000 distinct CDR3 sequences, under 5.5% of which are singletons. Antigens of these TCRs are unknown. The sequencing sample was made of blood, either unsorted or a sorted T cell fraction (not recorded which). These receptors were obtained from a male donor with ankylosing spondylitis.

This clonotype was counted between two and nine times. The CDR3 region has the DNA TGTGCCAGCACCAGAGGGTTGACAAGAATTTTGAGCACTGAAGCTTTCTTT. Translation: CASTRGLTRILSTEAFF. The chain uses TRBV2 and TRBJ1-1; no firm D call. Trimming stripped 7 bases from V and 4 bases from J, with 25 bases between. This CDR3 comprises 17 residues. The germline V gene has CDR1 SNHLY and CDR2 FYNNEI.

This clonotype was found many times. The rearrangement joins TRBV7-9 to TRBJ2-1; 7 positions agree with TRBD1. This CDR3 contains 15 residues. Trimming took 6 bases from V and 0 from J; bases not matched to a gene: 5. CDR1 and CDR2 from the germline V gene are SEHNR and FQNEAQ (reference sequence). CDR3 region: CASSWDSLSYNEQFF. For the CDR3, the DNA is TGTGCCAGCAGTTGGGACAGTCTCTCCTACAATGAGCAGTTCTTC.

This clonotype was found many times. The chain is built from TRBV20-1 and TRBJ1-1; 7 bases map to TRBD1. Germline V gene lookup returns CDR1 DFQATT and CDR2 SNEGSKA (reference sequence). CDR3 length: 14 residues. V shed 6 bases, J shed 5 bases, and the junction held 12 bases outside the gene matches. The CDR3 loop reads CSANPGTALTEAFF. CDR3 nucleotide sequence: TGCAGTGCAAACCCCGGGACAGCTTTGACTGAAGCTTTCTTT.

This chain connects TRBV9 to TRBJ1-1; possible D gene TRBD1, 6 bases. The length of the CDR3 is 15 residues. Per the germline V gene, CDR1 is SGDLS and CDR2 is YYNGEE. V lost 4 bases and J lost 0, with 13 bases in between. DNA for the CDR3: TGTGCCAGCAGCCCAACAGGGTACATGAACACTGAAGCTTTCTTT. Protein: CASSPTGYMNTEAFF.

In its sample, this clonotype was seen many times. The V and J genes are TRBV24-1 and TRBJ2-1; D call uncertain. This CDR3 is 12 amino acids long. V was shortened by 4 bases and J by 8 bases, with 8 bases between the two germline ends. CDR1 and CDR2 (germline): KGHDR, SFDVKD. CDR3 loop: CATSDPLYEQFF. DNA of the CDR3: TGTGCCACCAGTGACCCCCTTTATGAGCAGTTCTTC.

There are many counts of this clonotype. The rearrangement uses TRBV6-5 and TRBJ1-1; D unclear. With 2 bases removed from V and 1 base from J, the gap between germline ends came to 8 bases. The V gene's germline CDR1 is MNHEY and CDR2 SVGAGI. This CDR3 comprises 14 residues. CDR3 DNA sequence: TGTGCCAGCAGTTACACACGGCCGAACACTGAAGCTTTCTTT. Residues: CASSYTRPNTEAFF.

This clonotype was seen repeatedly, ten times or more. The gene calls are TRBV29-1 and TRBJ2-5; 7 bases line up with TRBD1. With 7 bases clipped from V and 2 bases from J, the junction kept 4 bases outside the gene matches. The CDR3 consists of 12 residues. Germline CDR1 and CDR2: SQVTM and ANQGSEA. Here the CDR3 DNA reads TGCAGCGCGACAGGGTGGCAAGAGACCCAGTACTTC. Its translation is CSATGWQETQYF.

This clonotype has at least ten counts. J is TRBJ1-1 and V is TRBV5-1; D unresolved. Looked up from germline, CDR1 is SGHRS and CDR2 is YFSETQ. Trimming took off 4 bases at V and 0 bases at J, with 10 bases between the two ends. The CDR3 has 14 residues. The CDR3 nucleotides are TGCGCCAGCAGCCCTTCAAGGGTGAACACTGAAGCTTTCTTT. Its translation is CASSPSRVNTEAFF.

This clonotype was counted ten times or more. The rearrangement joins TRBV20-1 to TRBJ2-7; a possible D gene is TRBD1 (6 bases). The CDR3 extends over 14 amino acids. The V gene lost 3 bases and the J gene lost 0 bases, with 12 bases spanning the gap. Germline CDR1 is DFQATT and CDR2 is SNEGSKA (reference sequence). The CDR3 DNA reads TGCAGTGCTAGTAGGCGGACAGTCTCCTACGAGCAGTACTTC. Protein: CSASRRTVSYEQYF.

Ten or more counts support this clonotype. The V call is TRBV28, the J call TRBJ1-5, with D tentatively TRBD1 (5 bases). The CDR3 has 14 residues. V lost 7 bases to trimming and J lost 3 bases, with 13 bases between them. Germline values: CDR1 MDHEN, CDR2 SYDVKM. As DNA, the CDR3 is TGTGCCAGCACCCCGGGGGGAGACAATCAGCCCCAGCATTTT. It specifies CASTPGGDNQPQHF.

The chain carries TRBV20-1 and TRBJ2-3; no clear D gene. CDR3 size: 15 residues. The V gene lost 5 bases and the J gene lost 7 bases, with 22 bases spanning the gap. Per germline, CDR1 DFQATT and CDR2 SNEGSKA (reference sequence). In DNA form, the CDR3 reads TGCAGTGCTTCCTCGACCCTTGCCTTCGCGAATACGCAGTATTTT. This encodes CSASSTLAFANTQYF.

This clonotype has ten or more counts. The chain links TRBV12-3 or TRBV12-4 to TRBJ2-5; D is possibly TRBD2 (5 bases). CDR3 length equals 12 residues. V lost 6 bases and J 5 bases, leaving 10 bases between the germline ends. This CDR3 reads CASRRTPETQYF. The CDR3 DNA reads as TGTGCCAGCAGGCGGACTCCCGAGACCCAGTACTTC.

This clonotype was observed a handful of times. The rearrangement links TRBV5-5 to TRBJ1-2, with D possibly TRBD1 on 6 matching bases. The germline gives CDR1 SGHKS, CDR2 YYEKEE (reference sequence). The CDR3 consists of 14 residues. Trimming left V 1 base short and J 7 bases short, with 14 bases between. The CDR3 nucleotides read TGTGCCAGCAGCTTGCCTACAGGGCCTCGTGGCTACACCTTC. Protein sequence: CASSLPTGPRGYTF.

This clonotype was seen repeatedly, ten times or more. J is TRBJ2-7 and V is TRBV6-2 or TRBV6-3, with D hard to call. The CDR3 is 15 amino acids. The V and J ends lost 2 bases and 0 bases respectively, with 11 bases between them. Per the germline V gene, CDR1 is MNHEY and CDR2 is SVGEGT. The CDR3 bases are TGTGCCAGCAGTTACATCGGCGGCTACTCCTACGAGCAGTACTTC. It encodes CASSYIGGYSYEQYF.

In its sample, this clonotype was seen a few times. The chain links TRBV12-5 to TRBJ2-1, with TRBD2 matching 11 bases. Germline loops: CDR1 LGHNT, CDR2 FRNRAP. V gave up 6 bases and J gave up 4 bases; unmatched junction bases: 2. The CDR3 consists of 14 residues. The CDR3, as DNA: TGTGCTAGTGGAACTAGCGGGGGATACAATGAGCAGTTCTTC. Translation gives CASGTSGGYNEQFF.

This clonotype came up many times. The chain couples TRBV20-1 to TRBJ1-1, with D maybe TRBD1 (5 bases). This CDR3 comprises 15 residues. Looked up from germline, CDR1 is DFQATT and CDR2 is SNEGSKA (reference sequence). V was pared by 1 base and J by 1 base, with 13 bases between. The CDR3 region is CSARVRGRRNTEAFF. CDR3 nucleotide sequence: TGCAGTGCTAGAGTAAGGGGCAGGAGGAACACTGAAGCTTTCTTT.

This clonotype was found many times. The J gene is TRBJ2-1, the V gene TRBV20-1; 7 nucleotides line up with TRBD1. The CDR3 consists of 15 residues. Trimming took 5 bases from V and 1 from J; bases not matched to a gene: 8. CDR1 is DFQATT and CDR2 is SNEGSKA in the germline V gene (reference sequence). In DNA, the CDR3 is TGCAGTGCTCCCGGGACAGTCAAATCCTACAATGAGCAGTTCTTC. Translated: CSAPGTVKSYNEQFF.

This clonotype showed up many times. This chain links TRBV4-2 with TRBJ1-2; 9 bases line up with TRBD1. V lost 4 bases to trimming and J lost 0 bases; unmatched junction nucleotides: 15. The CDR3 runs to 19 residues. Germline V CDR1 and CDR2: LGHNA, YNFKEQ. The CDR3 loop is CASSLLNRDRELPNYGYTF. DNA for the CDR3: TGTGCCAGCAGCCTACTCAACCGGGACAGGGAACTTCCTAACTATGGCTACACCTTC.

This clonotype was observed at least ten times. The rearrangement uses TRBV15 and TRBJ2-5; D uncertain. Germline loops: CDR1 LNHNV, CDR2 YYDKDF (reference sequence). CDR3 length: 13 amino acids. The germline V and J ends were trimmed by 1 base and 5 bases, with 8 bases remaining between them. CDR3 sequence (DNA): TGTGCCACCAGCAGAGCAACGAAGGAGACCCAGTACTTC. This sequence encodes CATSRATKETQYF.

This clonotype has at least ten counts. The gene calls are TRBV5-4 and TRBJ2-1; perhaps TRBD2 as D (5 bases). V lost 2 bases, J lost 7 bases, and 16 bases lay in between. The CDR3 is 15 residues long. Germline lookup yields CDR1 SGHNT and CDR2 YYREEE (reference sequence). The CDR3 DNA is TGTGCCAGCAGCTTACCCGGGATACTTTTAAATGAGCAGTTCTTC. Its protein product is CASSLPGILLNEQFF.

The CDR3 loop reads CASSPRTRASYEQYF. The CDR3 region has the DNA TGTGCCAGCTCGCCAAGGACCCGGGCCTCCTACGAGCAGTACTTC. The rearrangement joins TRBV18 to TRBJ2-7; no definite D call. In germline, CDR1 is KGHSH, CDR2 LQKENI. CDR3 length equals 15 residues. V was clipped by 6 bases and J by 0 bases, with 15 bases between them.

This clonotype was recorded at least ten times. This chain links TRBV12-3 or TRBV12-4 with TRBJ2-1; D not resolved. The V end lost 7 bases, the J end lost 5 bases, and 15 bases lay between the germline ends. The CDR3 contains 14 residues. CDR3 residues: CASIQISGDNEQFF. The CDR3 DNA sequence: TGTGCCAGCATCCAGATTTCGGGCGACAATGAGCAGTTCTTC.

A word on this clonotype: The junction shows a germline mismatch at one end, possibly a read error. This rearrangement joins TRBV10-3 to TRBJ2-5, with D perhaps TRBD1 (6 bases). The CDR3 loop spans 16 amino acids. CDR1 ENHRY and CDR2 SYGVKD come from the germline V gene. The chain's CDR3 is CAISESMGRGFETQYF. CDR3 nucleotide sequence: TGTGCCATCAGTGAGTCTATGGGCAGGGGATTTGAGACCCAATACTTC.

The table lists this clonotype with a few counts. The chain is built from TRBV9 and TRBJ2-7; D gene unclear. This CDR3 is 15 amino acids long. Between the trimmed V and J ends, which lost 0 bases and 0 bases, there was a span of 10 bases. In germline, CDR1 is SGDLS, CDR2 YYNGEE. This CDR3 is CASSVDISLSYEQYF. CDR3 DNA sequence: TGTGCCAGCAGCGTAGACATCTCGCTCTCCTACGAGCAGTACTTC.

This clonotype showed up many times. V is TRBV12-3 or TRBV12-4 and J is TRBJ1-4; D gene uncertain. The CDR3 totals 14 residues. V was clipped by 5 bases and J by 6 bases, with 13 bases between them. The chain's CDR3 is CASSPTGRDEKLFF. CDR3 nucleotide sequence: TGTGCCAGCAGTCCTACTGGTAGGGATGAAAAACTGTTTTTT.

In this sample, this clonotype turned up many times. This sequence joins TRBV18 and TRBJ2-3; unclear D gene. V shed 1 base and J shed 4 bases, with 18 bases lying between them. The CDR3 extends over 17 amino acids. CDR1 and CDR2 (germline): KGHSH, LQKENI. The CDR3 sequence is CASSPRLGQVDPDTQYF. The CDR3 DNA follows: TGTGCCAGCTCACCACGATTAGGCCAGGTCGATCCAGATACGCAGTATTTT.

In this sample, this clonotype turned up many times. The chain is built from TRBV21-1 and TRBJ1-6; the table gives TRBD1 as D, unverified against the DNA. TRBV21-1 is reported as a pseudogene. This CDR3 region has 16 residues. The DNA of the CDR3 is TGTGCCAGCAGCAAAGTTACAGGGGGCACTTGTTCACCCCTCCACTTT. The encoded protein is CASSKVTGGTCSPLHF.

This clonotype was picked up a small number of times. This rearrangement joins TRBV12-3 or TRBV12-4 to TRBJ2-7; D perhaps matches TRBD1 (5 bases). The ends were cut back, 5 bases at V and 2 bases at J, with 22 bases in the middle. CDR3 length: 17 amino acids. The CDR3 DNA sequence: TGTGCCAGCAGTCCGGACACAATCCAGACCAATACCTACGAGCAGTACTTC. This gives the protein CASSPDTIQTNTYEQYF.

This clonotype appeared many times. V gene TRBV7-2 combines with J gene TRBJ1-2; perhaps TRBD1 as D (5 bases). Trimming removed 3 bases at V and 4 bases at J, with 12 bases between. The CDR3 loop spans 14 amino acids. Germline values: CDR1 SGHTA, CDR2 FQGNSA. The CDR3 loop is CASSFSPDIYGYTF. The CDR3 DNA reads as TGTGCCAGCAGCTTTAGTCCGGACATCTATGGCTACACCTTC.

This clonotype appeared many times. J is TRBJ1-3 and V is TRBV15; D gene uncertain. CDR3 length: 12 residues. V lost 4 bases to trimming and J lost 4 bases, with 5 bases between them. The germline gives CDR1 LNHNV, CDR2 YYDKDF (reference sequence). CDR3 sequence reads: CATSKRGNTIYF. CDR3 in DNA: TGTGCCACCAGCAAGCGCGGAAACACCATATATTTT.